Listed below are T cell receptor beta chains from one sample, sequenced in a study of identical twins. A single record per CDR3 protein comes from TCRdb applying MiXCR to the 5' RACE reads. The data contain approximately 490,000 distinct CDR3 sequences, approximately 20% of them singletons. These sequences were also reported in another study, on yellow fever vaccine responses in identical twins.

What was sequenced was CD4+ T cells sorted from blood. All receptors derive from a woman between 18 and 29 years old in good health. The CDR3 runs from the conserved cysteine through the conserved F or W. Each record gives: clone size, D gene, J gene, V gene, CDR3 DNA, CDR3 protein. The D gene is left open where the match is weak. Where a row states a size, it is once, few, many or the class of an expanded clone; other rows omit it.

abundance: few; d_gene: NA; j_gene: TRBJ1-2; v_gene: TRBV5-1; CDR3nt: TGCGCCAGCAGCTTGGAGGGCAGCTATAACTATGGCTACACCTTC; CDR3aa: CASSLEGSYNYGYTF
abundance: NA; d_gene: TRBD2; j_gene: TRBJ2-1; v_gene: TRBV7-2; CDR3nt: TGTGCCAGCAGCTCGATATGGGGGACTATATACAATGAGCAGTTCTTC; CDR3aa: CASSSIWGTIYNEQFF
abundance: few; d_gene: NA; j_gene: TRBJ1-3; v_gene: TRBV5-1; CDR3nt: TGCGCCAGCAGCAGGGACACGAGCTCTGGAAACACCATATATTTT; CDR3aa: CASSRDTSSGNTIYF
abundance: NA; d_gene: TRBD2; j_gene: TRBJ2-5; v_gene: TRBV6-5; CDR3nt: TGTGCCAGCAGTTACACTAGCGATATTGAGACCCAGTACTTC; CDR3aa: CASSYTSDIETQYF
abundance: NA; d_gene: TRBD2; j_gene: TRBJ2-3; v_gene: TRBV20-1; CDR3nt: TGCAGTGCTAGAAGACTAGCGGACCGCACAGATACGCAGTATTTT; CDR3aa: CSARRLADRTDTQYF
abundance: NA; d_gene: TRBD1; j_gene: TRBJ1-1; v_gene: TRBV6-1; CDR3nt: TGTGCCAGCAACAGGGGGGGGGAGAACACTGAAGCTTTCTTT; CDR3aa: CASNRGGENTEAFF
abundance: few; d_gene: NA; j_gene: TRBJ2-1; v_gene: TRBV12-3/TRBV12-4; CDR3nt: TGTGCCAGCAGTTTAGCGACTCAAGGCGGGATAAGTCCTATCTACAATGAGCAGTTCTTC; CDR3aa: CASSLATQGGISPIYNEQFF
abundance: NA; d_gene: NA; j_gene: TRBJ2-1; v_gene: TRBV11-3; CDR3nt: TGTGCCAGCAGCTTAGATAGCTACCGGAACTACAATGAGCAGTTCTTC; CDR3aa: CASSLDSYRNYNEQFF
abundance: NA; d_gene: NA; j_gene: TRBJ2-7; v_gene: TRBV28; CDR3nt: TGTGCCAGCAGTGCCACAGGGAAAAGCGCTTCCTACGAGCAGTACTTC; CDR3aa: CASSATGKSASYEQYF
abundance: NA; d_gene: NA; j_gene: TRBJ1-1; v_gene: TRBV20-1; CDR3nt: TGCAGTGCTAGAGATCCCAGGGTTATGAACACTGAAGCTTTCTTT; CDR3aa: CSARDPRVMNTEAFF
abundance: NA; d_gene: NA; j_gene: TRBJ2-5; v_gene: TRBV18; CDR3nt: TGTGCCAGCTCACCGGTGAAAGAGACCCAGTACTTC; CDR3aa: CASSPVKETQYF
abundance: NA; d_gene: TRBD2; j_gene: TRBJ2-3; v_gene: TRBV20-1; CDR3nt: TGCAGTGGCCCGGATAGCGGGGGCACAGATACGCAGTATTTT; CDR3aa: CSGPDSGGTDTQYF
abundance: few; d_gene: NA; j_gene: TRBJ2-2; v_gene: TRBV5-1; CDR3nt: TGCGCCAGCAGCTTTTCGGCTAGCCTGAACACCGGGGAGCTGTTTTTT; CDR3aa: CASSFSASLNTGELFF
abundance: few; d_gene: TRBD2; j_gene: TRBJ2-5; v_gene: TRBV20-1; CDR3nt: TGCAGTGCTCGGGGGGGCCCGGAGACCCAGTACTTC; CDR3aa: CSARGGPETQYF
abundance: few; d_gene: NA; j_gene: TRBJ2-1; v_gene: TRBV5-1; CDR3nt: TGCGCCAGCAGCTTCTCGGGCCCCACCTACAATGAGCAGTTCTTC; CDR3aa: CASSFSGPTYNEQFF
abundance: few; d_gene: NA; j_gene: TRBJ1-1; v_gene: TRBV29-1; CDR3nt: TGCAGCGTAGGAGCCGGAAGAATGAACACTGAAGCTTTCTTT; CDR3aa: CSVGAGRMNTEAFF
abundance: NA; d_gene: NA; j_gene: TRBJ1-2; v_gene: TRBV7-9; CDR3nt: TGTGCCAGCAGGGCGGAATATGGCTACACCTTC; CDR3aa: CASRAEYGYTF
abundance: few; d_gene: TRBD2; j_gene: TRBJ2-7; v_gene: TRBV20-1; CDR3nt: TGCAGTGCTGGGGGGGAGGGGCTCTACGAGCAGTACTTC; CDR3aa: CSAGGEGLYEQYF
abundance: many; d_gene: NA; j_gene: TRBJ2-1; v_gene: TRBV5-1; CDR3nt: TGCGCCAGCAGCCTCCTAACAGAACAACTATACAATGAGCAGTTCTTC; CDR3aa: CASSLLTEQLYNEQFF
abundance: NA; d_gene: NA; j_gene: TRBJ1-5; v_gene: TRBV20-1; CDR3nt: TGCAGTGCTCAGAAGGACTCGGGCCCCAATCAGCCCCAGCATTTT; CDR3aa: CSAQKDSGPNQPQHF
abundance: few; d_gene: NA; j_gene: TRBJ2-1; v_gene: TRBV12-3/TRBV12-4; CDR3nt: TGTGCCAGCAGTTACGACCCTGGGGGGGGCATGTTCTTC; CDR3aa: CASSYDPGGGMFF
abundance: many; d_gene: TRBD2; j_gene: TRBJ2-1; v_gene: TRBV28; CDR3nt: TGTGCCAGCTGGGGACTAGCGGGAGGGGAGCAGTTCTTC; CDR3aa: CASWGLAGGEQFF
abundance: NA; d_gene: NA; j_gene: TRBJ2-5; v_gene: TRBV6-5; CDR3nt: TGTGCCAGCAGTTACTCACGGGCGGTGTACCAAGAGACCCAGTACTTC; CDR3aa: CASSYSRAVYQETQYF
abundance: many; d_gene: TRBD1; j_gene: TRBJ1-2; v_gene: TRBV7-2; CDR3nt: TGTGCCAGCAGCATCCGACGACAGGGTCCCTATGGCTACACCTTC; CDR3aa: CASSIRRQGPYGYTF
abundance: few; d_gene: TRBD2; j_gene: TRBJ2-7; v_gene: TRBV4-1; CDR3nt: TGCGCCAGCAGCCAAGGAGGGGGCTTAGCGGGAGGGGACTCCTACGAGCAGTACTTC; CDR3aa: CASSQGGGLAGGDSYEQYF
abundance: few; d_gene: NA; j_gene: TRBJ2-3; v_gene: TRBV12-3/TRBV12-4; CDR3nt: TGTGCCAGCAGTTTAATGGTCAACACAGATACGCAGTATTTT; CDR3aa: CASSLMVNTDTQYF
abundance: NA; d_gene: NA; j_gene: TRBJ1-4; v_gene: TRBV11-3; CDR3nt: TGTGCCAGCAGTCCCGGGGCCCAGGAAAATGAAAAACTGTTTTTT; CDR3aa: CASSPGAQENEKLFF
abundance: NA; d_gene: NA; j_gene: TRBJ2-2; v_gene: TRBV11-2; CDR3nt: TGTGCCAGCAGCTCACCGACCCGTTTCCCCGGGGAGCTGTTTTTT; CDR3aa: CASSSPTRFPGELFF
abundance: once; d_gene: NA; j_gene: TRBJ2-1; v_gene: TRBV7-8; CDR3nt: TGTGCCAGCAGCTTAGGGGACGCTTCCTACAATGAGCAGTTCTTC; CDR3aa: CASSLGDASYNEQFF
abundance: few; d_gene: NA; j_gene: TRBJ2-1; v_gene: TRBV5-1; CDR3nt: TGCGCCAGCACCCCATCCGTGTCGGGGGTGTCCTACAATGAGCAGTTCTTC; CDR3aa: CASTPSVSGVSYNEQFF
abundance: NA; d_gene: TRBD1; j_gene: TRBJ2-3; v_gene: TRBV18; CDR3nt: TGTGCCAGCTCACTAACGACAGGGGGCACAGATACGCAGTATTTT; CDR3aa: CASSLTTGGTDTQYF
abundance: NA; d_gene: NA; j_gene: TRBJ1-4; v_gene: TRBV19; CDR3nt: TGTGCCAGTAGTATAGGGAGCCGGCCTCTGATAAAACTGTTTTTT; CDR3aa: CASSIGSRPLIKLFF
abundance: NA; d_gene: TRBD1; j_gene: TRBJ2-1; v_gene: TRBV18; CDR3nt: TGTGCCAGCTCCCCAAACACAGGGGCGGATGAGCAGTTCTTC; CDR3aa: CASSPNTGADEQFF
abundance: few; d_gene: NA; j_gene: TRBJ2-6; v_gene: TRBV5-1; CDR3nt: TGCGCCAGCAGCGCCCGGATCGGCTCCTCTGGGGCCAACGTCCTGACTTTC; CDR3aa: CASSARIGSSGANVLTF
abundance: few; d_gene: NA; j_gene: TRBJ2-5; v_gene: TRBV15; CDR3nt: TGTGCCACCAGCAGAGCTATCCAAGAGACCCAGTACTTC; CDR3aa: CATSRAIQETQYF
abundance: few; d_gene: NA; j_gene: TRBJ1-1; v_gene: TRBV6-6; CDR3nt: TGTGCCAGCAGTTCCCTCTTAAACCGGGCCGAGAACACTGAAGCTTTCTTT; CDR3aa: CASSSLLNRAENTEAFF
abundance: few; d_gene: NA; j_gene: TRBJ2-2; v_gene: TRBV20-1; CDR3nt: TGCAGTGCTAGGGGGGCAGAGACCGGGGAGCTGTTTTTT; CDR3aa: CSARGAETGELFF
abundance: NA; d_gene: NA; j_gene: TRBJ2-2; v_gene: TRBV5-4; CDR3nt: TGTGCCAGCAGCTTGTATACGGTAACCGGGGAGCTGTTTTTT; CDR3aa: CASSLYTVTGELFF
abundance: few; d_gene: NA; j_gene: TRBJ1-5; v_gene: TRBV12-3/TRBV12-4; CDR3nt: TGTGCCAGCAGGTCGGGACAAAACAATCAGCCCCAGCATTTT; CDR3aa: CASRSGQNNQPQHF
abundance: few; d_gene: NA; j_gene: TRBJ2-1; v_gene: TRBV7-9; CDR3nt: TGTGCCAGCAGCTGGGGGGTCGTCAATGAGCAGTTCTTC; CDR3aa: CASSWGVVNEQFF
abundance: NA; d_gene: TRBD2; j_gene: TRBJ2-3; v_gene: TRBV11-3; CDR3nt: TGTGCCAGCAGCTTCAGCGGGGTTAGCACAGATACGCAGTATTTT; CDR3aa: CASSFSGVSTDTQYF
abundance: NA; d_gene: NA; j_gene: TRBJ2-1; v_gene: TRBV6-2/TRBV6-3; CDR3nt: TGTGCCAGCAGCCCCCAGGGTTTTACAGGGCACAGGAATGAGCAGTTCTTC; CDR3aa: CASSPQGFTGHRNEQFF
abundance: few; d_gene: NA; j_gene: TRBJ2-6; v_gene: TRBV14; CDR3nt: TGTGCCAGCAGCCAAGATCGGGAGTCCCTCTCTGGGGCCAACGTCCTGACTTTC; CDR3aa: CASSQDRESLSGANVLTF
abundance: NA; d_gene: TRBD2; j_gene: TRBJ2-7; v_gene: TRBV6-5; CDR3nt: TGTGCCAGCAGTTTGACAGGGACTAGCTTCTACGAGCAGTACTTC; CDR3aa: CASSLTGTSFYEQYF
abundance: NA; d_gene: TRBD1; j_gene: TRBJ2-1; v_gene: TRBV4-1; CDR3nt: TGCGCCAGCAGCCCGCATGGGACAGGGGGCAGCCTTTACAATGAGCAGTTCTTC; CDR3aa: CASSPHGTGGSLYNEQFF
abundance: few; d_gene: TRBD2; j_gene: TRBJ2-1; v_gene: TRBV3-1; CDR3nt: TGTGCCAGCAGCCCCCTAGGCGCGGGAGTACCCAGCTCCTACAATGAGCAGTTCTTC; CDR3aa: CASSPLGAGVPSSYNEQFF
abundance: NA; d_gene: NA; j_gene: TRBJ1-1; v_gene: TRBV12-3/TRBV12-4; CDR3nt: TGTGCCAGTACCGACCGCCGTCGGGGGTTGGCCAGCGGGGACACTGAAGCTTTCTTT; CDR3aa: CASTDRRRGLASGDTEAFF
abundance: NA; d_gene: NA; j_gene: TRBJ1-1; v_gene: TRBV7-9; CDR3nt: TGTGCCAGCAGCTTGCGGCAGGGGTTGCGGAACACTGAAGCTTTCTTT; CDR3aa: CASSLRQGLRNTEAFF
abundance: NA; d_gene: TRBD2; j_gene: TRBJ2-3; v_gene: TRBV3-1; CDR3nt: TGTGCCAGCAGCCATTCTAGCGGGAGGGAGGGGTCCACAGATACGCAGTATTTT; CDR3aa: CASSHSSGREGSTDTQYF
abundance: NA; d_gene: NA; j_gene: TRBJ1-1; v_gene: TRBV20-1; CDR3nt: TGCAGTGCTAGTCGGCAGACAACGAACACTGAAGCTTTCTTT; CDR3aa: CSASRQTTNTEAFF
abundance: NA; d_gene: TRBD2; j_gene: TRBJ2-1; v_gene: TRBV12-3/TRBV12-4; CDR3nt: TGTGCCAGCAGTCGTAGACTAGCCCCTGTACCCAATGAGCAGTTCTTC; CDR3aa: CASSRRLAPVPNEQFF